The TCR beta chain under discussion was sequenced for a study of vaccination and CD4 T cells after COVID-19. Whole-study findings and limits: Clonotypes reactive to SARS-CoV-2 had a median that went up from 21 to 38, but not significantly.

This clonotype was seen once. The antigen remains undetermined. An Oncomine TCR Beta short-read assay was used to sequence the DNA from cultured CD4+ T cells. TCRdb analysed the PCR reads with MiXCR anew, one entry per CDR3 protein. The sample lists 9,000 to 13,000 distinct CDR3 sequences; approximately 64% were seen once. Specified treatment: roughly 10-day PBMC culture with coronavirus spike peptide pools or control peptides (ViraFEST assay). The sample consisted of CD4+ T cells from blood, cultured in vitro, taken before SARS-CoV-2 vaccination. This clonotype originated in a human donor who had recovered from COVID-19.

CDR3 region: CASSEEGRSYNEQFF. In DNA, the CDR3 is TGTGCCAGCAGCGAAGAGGGACGCTCCTACAATGAGCAGTTCTTC. The chain uses TRBV7-9 and TRBJ2-1, with D perhaps assigned TRBD1 or TRBD2 (5 bases each). The germline V gene encodes CDR1 SEHNR and CDR2 FQNEAQ (reference sequence). The V end lost 5 bases, the J end lost 0 bases, and 11 bases lay between the germline ends. The CDR3 is 15 amino acids.